This is a list of T cell receptor beta chains from one sample in a study of technical replicates of blood from a handful of donors. Libraries were prepared by immunoSEQ multiplex PCR; TCRdb keeps only in-frame clonotypes and omits some of them. The sample contains 55,000 to 80,000 clones, over 80% of which appear only once. The sample comprised T cells isolated from PBMCs. These receptors were collected from a human donor in good health. Each CDR3 is given with its conserved first and last residue. D genes are given only for firm matches. The listing skips clone size in some rows; elsewhere it reads once, few, many or a size class.

j_gene,len,d_gene,v_gene,abundance,CDR3aa,CDR3nt
TRBJ2-5,11,-,TRBV20-1,-,CSALSNGTQYF,TGCAGTGCTTTATCTAACGGGACCCAGTACTTC
TRBJ2-7,14,-,TRBV30,-,CACFRGTSLYEQYF,TGTGCCTGCTTCCGGGGGACCTCCCTTTACGAGCAGTACTTC
TRBJ1-5,16,-,TRBV5-8,-,CASSLLGGGNNQPQHF,TGTGCCAGCAGCTTGCTAGGGGGTGGGAACAATCAGCCCCAGCATTTT
TRBJ2-7,13,-,TRBV11-2,-,CASGQGVSYEQYF,TGTGCCAGCGGTCAGGGCGTATCCTACGAGCAGTACTTC
TRBJ2-5,15,-,TRBV6-5,-,CASKTQGVGQETQYF,TGTGCCAGCAAAACACAGGGAGTTGGGCAAGAGACCCAGTACTTC
TRBJ1-1,17,-,TRBV4-2,once,CASSQDWGLNMNTEAFF,TGTGCCAGCAGCCAAGATTGGGGACTGAATATGAACACTGAAGCTTTCTTT
TRBJ2-2,18,-,TRBV27,-,CASSLTPRQASNTGELFF,TGTGCCAGCAGTCTTACCCCGAGACAGGCATCGAACACCGGGGAGCTGTTTTTT
TRBJ2-7,12,-,TRBV4-1,-,CASSPQGREQYF,TGCGCCAGCAGCCCGCAGGGTCGCGAGCAGTACTTC
TRBJ2-1,15,TRBD2,TRBV29-1,-,CSVEPTSGRSNEQFF,TGCAGCGTTGAGCCGACTAGCGGGAGGAGCAATGAGCAGTTCTTC
TRBJ2-1,14,TRBD2,TRBV6-5,-,CASSFRLAGDEQFF,TGTGCCAGCAGTTTCAGACTAGCGGGAGATGAGCAGTTCTTC
TRBJ2-7,13,TRBD1,TRBV28,-,CASSSNRGEEQYF,TGTGCCAGCAGTTCTAACAGGGGGGAAGAGCAGTACTTC
TRBJ2-3,15,TRBD2,TRBV30,-,CAWSNELAGEDTQYF,TGTGCCTGGAGTAATGAACTAGCGGGAGAAGATACGCAGTATTTT
TRBJ2-7,12,TRBD1,TRBV13,-,CASSGDRVEQYF,TGTGCCAGCAGCGGCGACAGGGTCGAGCAGTACTTC
TRBJ2-7,13,TRBD2,TRBV2,-,CATLGGTYYEQYF,TGTGCCACTTTGGGAGGGACCTACTACGAGCAGTACTTC
TRBJ2-3,15,-,TRBV25-1,once,CASSEFGGSTDTQYF,TGTGCCAGCAGTGAATTTGGCGGGAGCACAGATACGCAGTATTTT
TRBJ2-3,15,-,TRBV7-2,-,CASSLPPAGTDTQYF,TGTGCCAGCAGCTTACCCCCAGCGGGTACAGATACGCAGTATTTT
TRBJ1-1,12,TRBD1,TRBV2,-,CASSEIRQGAFF,TGTGCCAGCAGTGAAATAAGACAGGGAGCTTTCTTT
TRBJ2-1,17,TRBD2,TRBV13,-,CASSENSGLASYNEQFF,TGTGCCAGCAGCGAAAATTCGGGACTAGCGTCCTACAATGAGCAGTTCTTC
TRBJ1-1,14,-,TRBV7-2,-,CASSFTGTNTEAFF,TGTGCCAGCAGCTTCACAGGAACGAACACTGAAGCTTTCTTT
TRBJ2-5,12,-,TRBV29-1,-,CSVNRERETQYF,TGCAGCGTTAACAGGGAAAGGGAGACCCAGTACTTC
TRBJ1-2,15,-,TRBV5-4,-,CASSLFASSNYGYTF,TGTGCCAGCAGCTTGTTTGCGAGTTCTAACTATGGCTACACCTTC
TRBJ1-1,16,-,TRBV7-8,-,CAASLGGRGMNTEAFF,TGTGCCGCCAGCCTTGGGGGCCGGGGTATGAACACTGAAGCTTTCTTT
TRBJ2-2,15,TRBD2,TRBV9,-,CASSKSGGMAGELFF,TGTGCCAGCTCTAAGAGCGGGGGAATGGCCGGGGAGCTGTTTTTT
TRBJ2-3,15,TRBD2,TRBV13,-,CASSLMGAGEDTQYF,TGTGCCAGCAGCTTAATGGGAGCGGGAGAAGATACGCAGTATTTT
TRBJ1-1,15,TRBD1,TRBV28,-,CATYRGPMKNTEAFF,TGTGCCACATACAGGGGGCCAATGAAGAACACTGAAGCTTTCTTT
TRBJ2-5,16,TRBD2,TRBV10-1,-,CASSDGLAGGEETQYF,TGCGCCAGCAGTGATGGGCTAGCGGGAGGGGAAGAGACCCAGTACTTC
TRBJ2-4,18,TRBD1,TRBV4-2,-,CASSRYLDRVPPQNIQYF,TGTGCCAGCAGCCGCTACCTGGACAGGGTGCCACCTCAAAACATTCAGTACTTC
TRBJ2-7,13,TRBD1,TRBV4-1,-,CASSLGQGHEQYF,TGCGCCAGCAGCCTCGGACAGGGCCACGAGCAGTACTTC
TRBJ2-1,14,-,TRBV29-1,-,CSALGGGSYNEQFF,TGCAGCGCCCTAGGGGGGGGTTCCTACAATGAGCAGTTCTTC
TRBJ1-2,11,-,TRBV20-1,-,CSAITDYGYTF,TGCAGTGCTATCACAGACTATGGCTACACCTTC
TRBJ1-2,11,-,TRBV10-3,-,CAISWGDGYTF,TGTGCCATCTCTTGGGGGGATGGCTACACCTTC